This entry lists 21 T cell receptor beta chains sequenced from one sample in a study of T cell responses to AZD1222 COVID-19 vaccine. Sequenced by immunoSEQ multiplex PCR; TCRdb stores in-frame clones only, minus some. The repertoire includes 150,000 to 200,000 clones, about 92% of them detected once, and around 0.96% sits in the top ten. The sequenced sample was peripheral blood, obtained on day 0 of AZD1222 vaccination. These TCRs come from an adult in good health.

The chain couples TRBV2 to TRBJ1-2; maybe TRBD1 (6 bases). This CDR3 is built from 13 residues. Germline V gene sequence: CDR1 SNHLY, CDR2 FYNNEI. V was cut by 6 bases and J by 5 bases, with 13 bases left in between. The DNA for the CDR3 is TGTGCCAGCAGCTTACAGGGTCCGTATGGCTACACCTTC. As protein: CASSLQGPYGYTF. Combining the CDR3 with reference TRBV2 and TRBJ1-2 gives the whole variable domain EPEVTQTPSHQVTQMGQEVILRCVPISNHLYFYWYRQILGQKVEFLVSFYNNEISEKSEIFDDQFSVERPDGSNFTLKIRSTKLEDSAMYFCASSLQGPYGYTFGSGTRLTVV.

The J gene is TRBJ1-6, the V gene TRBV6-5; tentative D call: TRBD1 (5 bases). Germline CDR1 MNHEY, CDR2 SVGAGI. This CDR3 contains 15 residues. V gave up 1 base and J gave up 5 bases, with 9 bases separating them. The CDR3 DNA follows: TGTGCCAGCAGTTACTTTGGGGGTGATAATTCACCCCTCCACTTT. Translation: CASSYFGGDNSPLHF.

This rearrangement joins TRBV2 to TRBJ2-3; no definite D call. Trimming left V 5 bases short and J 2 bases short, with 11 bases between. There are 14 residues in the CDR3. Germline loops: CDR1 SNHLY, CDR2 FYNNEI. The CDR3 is CASSLGALTDTQYF. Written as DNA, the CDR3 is TGTGCCAGCAGTCTGGGTGCGCTCACAGATACGCAGTATTTT.

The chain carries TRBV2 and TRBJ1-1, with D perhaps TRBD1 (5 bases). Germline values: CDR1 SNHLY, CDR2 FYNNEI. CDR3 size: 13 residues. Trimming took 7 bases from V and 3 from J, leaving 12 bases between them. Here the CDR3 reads CASISDTDTEAFF. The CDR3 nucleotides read TGTGCCAGCATTTCGGACACCGACACTGAAGCTTTCTTT.

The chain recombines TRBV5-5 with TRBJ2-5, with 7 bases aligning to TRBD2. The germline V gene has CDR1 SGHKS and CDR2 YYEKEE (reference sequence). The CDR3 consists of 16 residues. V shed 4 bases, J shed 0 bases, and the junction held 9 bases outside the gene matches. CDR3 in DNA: TGTGCCAGCAGCCGGACCACCGGGAGGAACCAAGAGACCCAGTACTTC. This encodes CASSRTTGRNQETQYF. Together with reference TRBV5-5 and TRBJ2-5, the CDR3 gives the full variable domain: DAGVTQSPTHLIKTRGQQVTLRCSPISGHKSVSWYQQVLGQGPQFIFQYYEKEERGRGNFPDRFSARQFPNYSSELNVNALLLGDSALYLCASSRTTGRNQETQYFGPGTRLLVL.

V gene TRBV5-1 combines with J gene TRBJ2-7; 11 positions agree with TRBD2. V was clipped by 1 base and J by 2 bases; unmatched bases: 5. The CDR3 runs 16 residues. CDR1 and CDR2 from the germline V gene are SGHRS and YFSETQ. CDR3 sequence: CASSLTGTSGTYEQYF. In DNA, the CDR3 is TGCGCCAGCAGCTTGACCGGGACTAGCGGAACCTACGAGCAGTACTTC. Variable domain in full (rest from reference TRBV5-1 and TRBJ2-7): KAGVTQTPRYLIKTRGQQVTLSCSPISGHRSVSWYQQTPGQGLQFLFEYFSETQRNKGNFPGRFSGRQFSNSRSEMNVSTLELGDSALYLCASSLTGTSGTYEQYFGPGTRLTVT.

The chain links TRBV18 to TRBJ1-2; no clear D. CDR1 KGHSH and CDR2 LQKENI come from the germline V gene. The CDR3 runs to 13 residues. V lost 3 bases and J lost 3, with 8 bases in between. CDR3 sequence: CASSPSEYYGYTF. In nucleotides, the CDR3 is TGTGCCAGCTCACCCTCAGAATACTATGGCTACACCTTC.

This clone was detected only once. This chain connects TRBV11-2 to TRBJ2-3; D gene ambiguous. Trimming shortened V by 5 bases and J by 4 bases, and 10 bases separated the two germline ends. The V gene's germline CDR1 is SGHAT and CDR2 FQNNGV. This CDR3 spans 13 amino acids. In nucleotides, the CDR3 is TGTGCCAGCAGCGCATCCCGACCAGATACGCAGTATTTT. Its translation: CASSASRPDTQYF. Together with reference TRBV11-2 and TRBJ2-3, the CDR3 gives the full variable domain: EAGVAQSPRYKIIEKRQSVAFWCNPISGHATLYWYQQILGQGPKLLIQFQNNGVVDDSQLPKDRFSAERLKGVDSTLKIQPAKLEDSAVYLCASSASRPDTQYFGPGTRLTVL.

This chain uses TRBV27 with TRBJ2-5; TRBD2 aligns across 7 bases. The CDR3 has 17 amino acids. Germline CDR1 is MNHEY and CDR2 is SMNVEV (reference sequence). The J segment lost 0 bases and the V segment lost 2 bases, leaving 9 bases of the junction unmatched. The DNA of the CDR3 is TGTGCCAGCAGTTTAGGGCCCCCAGCGGGGTACCAAGAGACCCAGTACTTC. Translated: CASSLGPPAGYQETQYF.

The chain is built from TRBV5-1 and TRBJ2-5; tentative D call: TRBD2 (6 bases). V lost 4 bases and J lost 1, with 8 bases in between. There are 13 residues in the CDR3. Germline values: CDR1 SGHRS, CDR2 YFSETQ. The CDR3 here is CASSQGLQETQYF. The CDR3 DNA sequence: TGCGCCAGCAGCCAGGGACTCCAAGAGACCCAGTACTTC.

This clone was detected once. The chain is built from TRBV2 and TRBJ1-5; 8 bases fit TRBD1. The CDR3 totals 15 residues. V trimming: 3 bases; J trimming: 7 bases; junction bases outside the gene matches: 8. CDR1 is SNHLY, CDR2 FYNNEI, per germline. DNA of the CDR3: TGTGCCAGCAGTGATAGGACAGGGCGGGAACAGCCCCAGCATTTT. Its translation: CASSDRTGREQPQHF. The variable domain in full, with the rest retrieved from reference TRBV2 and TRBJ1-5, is EPEVTQTPSHQVTQMGQEVILRCVPISNHLYFYWYRQILGQKVEFLVSFYNNEISEKSEIFDDQFSVERPDGSNFTLKIRSTKLEDSAMYFCASSDRTGREQPQHFGDGTRLSIL.

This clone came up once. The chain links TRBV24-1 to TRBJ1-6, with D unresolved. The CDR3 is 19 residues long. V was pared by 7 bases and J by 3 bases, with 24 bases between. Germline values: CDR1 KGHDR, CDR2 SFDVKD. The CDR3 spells CATRPHLGKSQNYNSPLHF. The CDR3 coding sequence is TGTGCCACCAGACCCCACCTGGGCAAATCCCAAAACTATAATTCACCCCTCCACTTT.

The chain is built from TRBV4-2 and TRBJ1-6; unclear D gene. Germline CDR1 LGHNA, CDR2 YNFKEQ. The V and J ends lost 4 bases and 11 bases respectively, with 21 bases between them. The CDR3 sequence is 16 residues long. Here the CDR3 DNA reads TGTGCCAGCAGCCTTGGGCCGGCGGTACCCCAGCCACCCCTCCACTTT. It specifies CASSLGPAVPQPPLHF.

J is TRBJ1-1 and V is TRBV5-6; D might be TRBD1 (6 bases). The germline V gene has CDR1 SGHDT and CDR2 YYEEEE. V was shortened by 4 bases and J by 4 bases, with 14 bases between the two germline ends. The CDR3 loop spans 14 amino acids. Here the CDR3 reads CASSGNRVPTEAFF. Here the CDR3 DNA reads TGTGCCAGCAGCGGAAACAGGGTGCCCACTGAAGCTTTCTTT.

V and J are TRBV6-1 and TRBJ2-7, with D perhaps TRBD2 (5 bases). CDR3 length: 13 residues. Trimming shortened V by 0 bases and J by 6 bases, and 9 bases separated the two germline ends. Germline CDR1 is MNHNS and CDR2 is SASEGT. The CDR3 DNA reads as TGTGCCAGCAGTGAAGCGGGAGCACGCGAGCAGTACTTC. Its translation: CASSEAGAREQYF.

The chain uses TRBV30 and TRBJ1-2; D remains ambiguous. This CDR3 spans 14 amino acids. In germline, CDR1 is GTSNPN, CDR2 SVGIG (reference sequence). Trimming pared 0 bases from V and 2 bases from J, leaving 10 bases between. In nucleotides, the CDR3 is TGTGCCTGGAGTGTAGGTGGACGGAACTATGGCTACACCTTC. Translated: CAWSVGGRNYGYTF.

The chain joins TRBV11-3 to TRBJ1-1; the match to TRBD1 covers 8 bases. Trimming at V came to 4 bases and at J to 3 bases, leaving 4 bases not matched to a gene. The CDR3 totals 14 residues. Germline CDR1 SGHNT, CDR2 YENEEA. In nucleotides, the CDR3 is TGTGCCAGCAGCTCACCGGACAGGGACACTGAAGCTTTCTTT. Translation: CASSSPDRDTEAFF.

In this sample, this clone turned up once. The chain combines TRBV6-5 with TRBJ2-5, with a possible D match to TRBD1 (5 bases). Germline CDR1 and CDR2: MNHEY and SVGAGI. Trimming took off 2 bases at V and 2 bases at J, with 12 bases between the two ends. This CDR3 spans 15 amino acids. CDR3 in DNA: TGTGCCAGCAGTTACCACCCAGGGTTGCAAGAGACCCAGTACTTC. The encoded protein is CASSYHPGLQETQYF.

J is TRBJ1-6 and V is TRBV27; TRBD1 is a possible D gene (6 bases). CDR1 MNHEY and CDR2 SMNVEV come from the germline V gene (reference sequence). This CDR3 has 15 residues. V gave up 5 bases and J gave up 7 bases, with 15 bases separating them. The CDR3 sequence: CASSPWGATNSPLHF. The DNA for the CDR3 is TGTGCCAGCAGTCCCTGGGGGGCGACGAATTCACCCCTCCACTTT.

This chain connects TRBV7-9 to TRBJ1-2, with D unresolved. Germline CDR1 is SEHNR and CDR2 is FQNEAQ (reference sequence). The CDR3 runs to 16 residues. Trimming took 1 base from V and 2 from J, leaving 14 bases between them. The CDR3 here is CASSLVRGHKNYGYTF. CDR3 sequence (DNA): TGTGCCAGCAGCTTAGTCCGTGGGCACAAGAACTATGGCTACACCTTC.

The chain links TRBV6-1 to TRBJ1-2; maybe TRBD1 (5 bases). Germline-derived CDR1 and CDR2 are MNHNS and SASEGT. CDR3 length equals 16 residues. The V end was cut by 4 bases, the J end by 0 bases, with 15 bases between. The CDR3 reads CASSVISQAANYGYTF. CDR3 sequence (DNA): TGTGCCAGCAGTGTTATATCACAGGCGGCTAACTATGGCTACACCTTC.